Listed here are 23 T cell receptor beta chains from one sample, sequenced in a study of T-cell reconstitution after alpha-beta-depleted transplantation in children. TCRbeta library construction was performed incorporating unique molecular identifiers. TCRdb re-derived calls from the PCR reads in MiXCR, one entry per CDR3 protein. Of hundreds of thousands of distinct CDR3 sequences listed, more than 20% are singletons. The sequencing here drew on PBMCs, taken before TCRalphabeta/CD19-depleted stem cell transplant. The receptors here all came from a girl aged 2 to 10 with Fanconi anemia, due to receive a stem cell transplant.

A few counts support this clonotype. CDR3: CSAVLPQAGARTGELFF. Here the CDR3 DNA reads TGCAGTGCTGTACTACCCCAAGCGGGAGCGAGAACCGGGGAGCTGTTTTTT. The chain is built from TRBV20-1 and TRBJ2-2; 8 bases align to TRBD2. J gave up 5 bases and V 5 bases, and 16 bases lay outside the gene matches. The CDR3 runs 17 residues. CDR1 is DFQATT and CDR2 is SNEGSKA in the germline V gene (reference sequence).

This clonotype was detected many times. The V gene is TRBV4-2, the J gene TRBJ1-2; TRBD1 aligns across 9 bases. The CDR3 has 16 residues. The germline V gene encodes CDR1 LGHNA and CDR2 YNFKEQ. The junction had 11 bases not matched to a gene; V was cut back by 1 base and J by 8 bases. CDR3 loop: CASSQAMLRTGEGYTF. The CDR3 bases are TGTGCCAGCAGCCAAGCAATGTTAAGGACAGGGGAGGGCTACACCTTC.

This clonotype has ten or more counts. The gene calls are TRBV28 and TRBJ2-1, with D possibly being TRBD1 or TRBD2 (5 bases each). CDR3 length equals 15 residues. Per germline, CDR1 MDHEN and CDR2 SYDVKM. Trimming left V 3 bases short and J 4 bases short, with 13 bases between. As DNA, the CDR3 is TGTGCCAGCAGTTTTATGAGGGGTCCGTACAATGAGCAGTTCTTC. Encoded protein: CASSFMRGPYNEQFF.

The genes are TRBV20-1 and TRBJ2-7, with TRBD1 as a possible D gene (6 bases). Germline lookup yields CDR1 DFQATT and CDR2 SNEGSKA (reference sequence). The CDR3 is 14 residues long. CDR3 sequence: CITGHWDSSYEQYF. CDR3 nucleotide sequence: TGCATTACAGGGCATTGGGATAGCTCCTACGAGCAGTACTTC.

This rearrangement joins TRBV9 to TRBJ2-6; 7 bases line up with TRBD1. Germline lookup yields CDR1 SGDLS and CDR2 YYNGEE. CDR3 length: 16 amino acids. The trim removed 4 bases at V and 4 bases at J, leaving 8 bases unmatched. The CDR3 spells CASSSRQGRGANVLTF. The CDR3 region has the DNA TGTGCCAGCAGCTCCCGACAGGGTCGCGGGGCCAACGTCCTGACTTTC.

This clonotype appeared many times. V is TRBV29-1 and J is TRBJ2-1; 8 bases are a match to TRBD2. Germline V gene sequence: CDR1 SQVTM, CDR2 ANQGSEA. V shed 3 bases and J 3 bases; nucleotides not matched to a gene: 4. The CDR3 extends over 14 amino acids. CDR3 sequence: CSVDRLAGYNEQFF. The CDR3, as DNA: TGCAGCGTTGATCGGCTAGCGGGCTACAATGAGCAGTTCTTC.

This clonotype was picked up a small number of times. The chain uses TRBV25-1 and TRBJ2-7; D is unresolved. V gave up 4 bases and J gave up 6 bases, with 25 bases separating them. The V gene's germline CDR1 is MGHDK and CDR2 SYGVNS. The CDR3 length is 17 residues. This CDR3 is CASSASFLRKGLGEQYF. In DNA, the CDR3 is TGTGCCAGCAGTGCCTCGTTCTTGCGGAAGGGTCTCGGCGAGCAGTACTTC.

There are many counts of this clonotype. This sequence joins TRBV7-9 and TRBJ2-5; D not resolved. V was shortened by 3 bases and J by 1 base, with 9 bases between the two germline ends. CDR3 length equals 14 residues. Germline V gene lookup returns CDR1 SEHNR and CDR2 FQNEAQ (reference sequence). CDR3 in amino acids: CASSFRQVQETQYF. DNA for the CDR3: TGTGCCAGCAGCTTCCGGCAGGTCCAAGAGACCCAGTACTTC. Full variable domain (rest looked up from reference TRBV7-9 and TRBJ2-5): DTGVSQNPRHKITKRGQNVTFRCDPISEHNRLYWYRQTLGQGPEFLTYFQNEAQLEKSRLLSDRFSAERPKGSFSTLEIQRTEQGDSAMYLCASSFRQVQETQYFGPGTRLLVL.

The chain has TRBV7-3 and TRBJ2-1; possible D gene TRBD1, 6 bases. The CDR3 is made up of 15 amino acids. The V end was cut by 0 bases, the J end by 6 bases, with 12 bases between. CDR1 and CDR2 from the germline V gene are SGHTA and FQGTGA. CDR3 sequence reads: CASSLTAAGVNEQFF. The CDR3 DNA reads TGTGCCAGCAGCTTAACGGCGGCAGGGGTCAATGAGCAGTTCTTC.

This chain connects TRBV28 to TRBJ2-7, with D perhaps TRBD1 (5 bases). Germline values: CDR1 MDHEN, CDR2 SYDVKM. CDR3 size: 13 residues. Trimming took 8 bases from V and 4 from J, leaving 15 bases between them. The CDR3, as DNA: TGTGCCAGCTTACAATGGGGCACGTACGAGCAGTACTTC. Translation gives CASLQWGTYEQYF.

The chain joins TRBV20-1 to TRBJ2-1; TRBD2 might be the D (5 bases). The CDR3 sequence is 15 residues long. The germline V gene encodes CDR1 DFQATT and CDR2 SNEGSKA (reference sequence). Trimming took off 4 bases at V and 2 bases at J, with 15 bases between the two ends. The CDR3 DNA is TGCAGTGCTACCCAGTTAGCGCGACCCTACAATGAGCAGTTCTTC. This gives the protein CSATQLARPYNEQFF.

V is TRBV29-1 and J is TRBJ1-2, with a possible D match to TRBD1 (5 bases). The CDR3 contains 12 residues. In germline, CDR1 is SQVTM, CDR2 ANQGSEA. V was pared by 3 bases and J by 4 bases, with 9 bases between. The CDR3 loop reads CSVDQGPYGYTF. CDR3 DNA sequence: TGCAGCGTTGATCAGGGCCCCTATGGCTACACCTTC.

V usage is TRBV18 and J usage is TRBJ2-5; 10 positions agree with TRBD1. The V gene's germline CDR1 is KGHSH and CDR2 LQKENI. V was pared by 2 bases and J by 3 bases, with 0 bases of the junction left unmatched. This CDR3 is built from 14 residues. CDR3: CASSPGTGEETQYF. The CDR3 DNA sequence: TGTGCCAGCTCACCAGGGACAGGGGAAGAGACCCAGTACTTC. The whole variable domain, filled in from reference TRBV18 and TRBJ2-5, reads NAGVMQNPRHLVRRRGQEARLRCSPMKGHSHVYWYRQLPEEGLKFMVYLQKENIIDESGMPKERFSAEFPKEGPSILRIQQVVRGDSAAYFCASSPGTGEETQYFGPGTRLLVL.

This clonotype was observed at least ten times. V is TRBV28 and J is TRBJ2-7, with unresolved D. The germline gives CDR1 MDHEN, CDR2 SYDVKM. This CDR3 comprises 12 residues. Trimming took 6 bases from V and 2 from J, leaving 8 bases between them. CDR3 amino acids: CASSLPAYEQYF. The CDR3 DNA reads as TGTGCCAGCAGCCTCCCGGCCTACGAGCAGTACTTC. The variable domain in full, completed from reference TRBV28 and TRBJ2-7, reads DVKVTQSSRYLVKRTGEKVFLECVQDMDHENMFWYRQDPGLGLRLIYFSYDVKMKEKGDIPEGYSVSREKKERFSLILESASTNQTSMYLCASSLPAYEQYFGPGTRLTVT.

This sequence joins TRBV29-1 and TRBJ2-7; D gene ambiguous. Looked up from germline, CDR1 is SQVTM and CDR2 is ANQGSEA. CDR3 length: 13 residues. Trimming left V 0 bases short and J 0 bases short, with 6 bases between. CDR3 sequence: CSVEEADSYEQYF. In nucleotides, the CDR3 is TGCAGCGTTGAAGAGGCCGACTCCTACGAGCAGTACTTC.

This chain connects TRBV11-2 to TRBJ2-5; no definite D call. The CDR3 runs 14 residues. V lost 0 bases and J lost 9, with 14 bases in between. CDR1 and CDR2 from the germline V gene are SGHAT and FQNNGV. The CDR3 here is CASSLDPTARSQYF. The CDR3 coding sequence is TGTGCCAGCAGCTTAGATCCAACAGCCCGATCCCAGTACTTC.

The chain is built from TRBV27 and TRBJ2-2; D remains ambiguous. Trimming shortened V by 6 bases and J by 5 bases, and 10 bases separated the two germline ends. Germline CDR1 reads MNHEY; CDR2 reads SMNVEV (reference sequence). CDR3 length: 13 amino acids. The chain's CDR3 is CASRLLGTGELFF. CDR3 nucleotides: TGTGCCAGCAGGCTTCTTGGGACCGGGGAGCTGTTTTTT.

This clonotype was counted at least ten times. The chain joins TRBV29-1 to TRBJ1-1; D ambiguous. Germline V gene sequence: CDR1 SQVTM, CDR2 ANQGSEA. The CDR3 contains 11 residues. V lost 4 bases and J lost 2, with 5 bases in between. CDR3 in amino acids: CSVVSNTEAFF. The CDR3 coding sequence is TGCAGCGTTGTCTCCAACACTGAAGCTTTCTTT.

There are many counts of this clonotype. The J gene is TRBJ2-1, the V gene TRBV29-1; no clear D. V lost 7 bases to trimming and J lost 5 bases, with 6 bases between them. In germline, CDR1 is SQVTM, CDR2 ANQGSEA. The CDR3 is 10 residues long. The CDR3 DNA reads as TGCAGCGGACTTAACAATGAGCAGTTCTTC. As protein: CSGLNNEQFF.

The rearrangement joins TRBV12-3 or TRBV12-4 to TRBJ2-5; TRBD2 agrees at 12 bases. Trimming cost V 5 bases and J 5 bases; bases outside gene matches: 3. This CDR3 spans 14 amino acids. CDR3 in DNA: TGTGCCAGCAGTACTAGCGGGGGGTTTGAGACCCAGTACTTC. Amino acids: CASSTSGGFETQYF.

V usage is TRBV6-1 and J usage is TRBJ2-7, with D possibly matching TRBD2 (6 bases). The V gene's germline CDR1 is MNHNS and CDR2 SASEGT. With 6 bases removed from V and 0 bases from J, the gap between germline ends came to 15 bases. CDR3 length: 15 amino acids. The CDR3 DNA is TGTGCCAGCAGGACGGGGGACCATAGCTCCTACGAGCAGTACTTC. Protein product: CASRTGDHSSYEQYF.

This clonotype occurred once. The CDR3 DNA reads TGCAGTGCTAGAGATCGGTCAGGGGGCTCCTACGAGCAGTACTTC. Amino acid sequence: CSARDRSGGSYEQYF. This chain links TRBV20-1 with TRBJ2-7; TRBD1 agrees at 7 bases. V lost 0 bases and J lost 0; bases outside the gene matches: 5. The CDR3 runs 15 residues. Germline V gene data show CDR1 as DFQATT and CDR2 as SNEGSKA (reference sequence).

This clonotype was recorded many times. J is TRBJ2-7 and V is TRBV5-5, with unresolved D. The V end lost 1 base, the J end lost 2 bases, and 4 bases lay between the germline ends. The CDR3 totals 12 residues. The germline V gene encodes CDR1 SGHKS and CDR2 YYEKEE (reference sequence). This CDR3 reads CASSLFPYEQYF. The CDR3, as DNA: TGTGCCAGCAGCTTGTTCCCCTACGAGCAGTACTTC.